Here is one T cell receptor (beta chain) with its context. This sample stems from a study of blood T cell repertoires in COVID-19. Germline CDR1 is SGHVS and CDR2 is FNYEAQ. V lost 2 bases and J lost 3, with 16 bases in between. The CDR3 is 16 amino acids. Only in-frame clones appear in the TCRdb table, and some are missing; sequencing was by immunoSEQ multiplex PCR. The repertoire holds some 200,000 clones, with about 80% as singletons. Sequencing was carried out using peripheral blood. The sequence was obtained from a human donor with acute or convalescent COVID-19. The donor label of this sample is uncertain. The rearrangement uses TRBV7-6 and TRBJ1-1; D not resolved. Written as DNA, the CDR3 is TGTGCCAGCAGCTTACGTACTCATGGAGCAGACACTGAAGCTTTCTTT. Translated, it gives CASSLRTHGADTEAFF.